This T cell receptor beta chain came from a study of shared clonotypes between healthy human individuals. Study-level background: Donor ages ranged 18 to 49 years: a couple of women, a few men. Three plates were used per donor for CD4 naive, three for CD4 memory, two for CD8 naive and one for CD8 memory.

As concerns this clone: Its cognate antigen is unknown. Other DNA sequences in this specimen translate into the identical CDR3.

Study results and caveats: Naive subsets generally exceeded memory subsets in estimated richness.

Produced via immunoSEQ multiplex PCR; TCRdb's table is partial and in-frame only. Among about 2 million clones listed, 85% to 95% were seen once. CDR3 length: 16 amino acids. Germline loops: CDR1 SGHRS, CDR2 YFSETQ. Germline trimming cut 0 bases from V and 1 base from J; bases unmatched to any gene: 4. Sequenced: naive CD4+ T cells sorted from blood. The subset denotes: CD45RA+ positively selected. The chain links TRBV5-1 to TRBJ2-3, with TRBD2 matching over 8 bases. This TCR was sampled from a man aged 18 to 30 in good health. The CDR3 sequence: CASSLGASGRTDTQYF. CDR3 coding DNA: TGCGCCAGCAGCTTGGGGGCTAGCGGGCGCACAGATACGCAGTATTTT.